The rows below give T cell receptor beta chains drawn from one sample of a study of brain T cells in children with intractable seizures. Data came from immunoSEQ multiplex PCR; TCRdb stores just in-frame clones and leaves some out. The sample carries 110,000 or so clones, approximately 94% recorded once. The sequences come from peripheral blood, collected at surgery. The receptor source for this set is a boy younger than two with hemimegalencephaly and intractable seizures. Both conserved end residues are trimmed from each CDR3. Fields, in order: V gene, CDR3 protein.

V gene: TRBV5-1; CDR3 protein: ASSLIAPSTDTQY
V gene: TRBV11-2; CDR3 protein: ASSPLGQGVRAF
V gene: TRBV28; CDR3 protein: ASTPGTGASNQPQH
V gene: TRBV4-1; CDR3 protein: ASSQVPGVSENTIY
V gene: TRBV29-1; CDR3 protein: SVEQTSGADTQY
V gene: TRBV6-5; CDR3 protein: ASWRGPYEQY
V gene: TRBV10-3; CDR3 protein: ATNRREAVGEQY
V gene: TRBV6-5; CDR3 protein: ASRFRVGGETQY
V gene: TRBV9; CDR3 protein: ASSVDRGHYNEQF
V gene: TRBV4-2; CDR3 protein: ASSQDRDSSYEQY
V gene: TRBV30; CDR3 protein: AWSEGSSYNSPLH
V gene: TRBV9; CDR3 protein: ASTLFGQGSYNEQF
V gene: TRBV30; CDR3 protein: AWSVQGVGNEKLF
V gene: TRBV29-1; CDR3 protein: SVRGNYEQY
V gene: TRBV28; CDR3 protein: ASGETQY
V gene: TRBV5-6; CDR3 protein: ASRYPGTATDTQY
V gene: TRBV11-3; CDR3 protein: ASSPGTGGDQRGDTQY
V gene: TRBV28; CDR3 protein: ASSPRVALLYEQY
V gene: TRBV27; CDR3 protein: ARKVGGGNTGELF
V gene: TRBV6-5; CDR3 protein: ASMDRSRPPLH
V gene: TRBV7-3; CDR3 protein: ASSLARSGLNEQF
V gene: TRBV28; CDR3 protein: ASGRPGQGRQGYT
V gene: TRBV10-1; CDR3 protein: ASSESGEGDSPLH
V gene: TRBV7-7; CDR3 protein: ASGEWTAVAASYEQY
V gene: TRBV28; CDR3 protein: ALADSSSYEQY
V gene: TRBV6-6; CDR3 protein: ASSQSGTTIYEQY
V gene: TRBV9; CDR3 protein: ASSVVEWGQAGELF
V gene: TRBV5-1; CDR3 protein: ASSWTGPSYNEQF
V gene: TRBV19; CDR3 protein: ASTHTTGPYSNQPQH
V gene: TRBV3-1/TRBV3-2; CDR3 protein: ASSQDPVSYEQY
V gene: TRBV4-1; CDR3 protein: ASSQVAGQPYEQY
V gene: TRBV6-2/TRBV6-3; CDR3 protein: ASSYRGLAGAGELF
V gene: TRBV19; CDR3 protein: ASSIADSYEQY
V gene: TRBV10-1; CDR3 protein: ASSGPGSLSDEQY
V gene: TRBV27; CDR3 protein: ASTPGAGRTGELF
V gene: TRBV6-5; CDR3 protein: ASSPVELMNTEAF
V gene: TRBV29-1; CDR3 protein: STGQQETQY
V gene: TRBV10-3; CDR3 protein: AISDPGSNQPQH
V gene: TRBV6-5; CDR3 protein: ASSYPPTGELF
V gene: TRBV6-2/TRBV6-3; CDR3 protein: ASSGTGMTFSYEQY
V gene: TRBV4-1; CDR3 protein: ASSRDSLYEQY
V gene: TRBV5-1; CDR3 protein: ASSLWDPNRLGDTQY
V gene: TRBV6-1; CDR3 protein: ASSELSWASGFPYEQY
V gene: TRBV21-1; CDR3 protein: ASSKHSGNTIY
V gene: TRBV28; CDR3 protein: ASSWVGAGANVLT
V gene: TRBV29-1; CDR3 protein: SVCAGGYEQY
V gene: TRBV6-5; CDR3 protein: ASSYKGPSGRNEQF
V gene: TRBV29-1; CDR3 protein: SVEDRAALRLAGGADTQY
V gene: TRBV28; CDR3 protein: ASSWGFYEQY
V gene: TRBV27; CDR3 protein: ASSLIWTDPTYEQY
V gene: TRBV7-9; CDR3 protein: ASSMPGLSETQY
V gene: TRBV10-3; CDR3 protein: AISPQGADTEAF
V gene: TRBV2; CDR3 protein: ASRGPGQGGHEKLF